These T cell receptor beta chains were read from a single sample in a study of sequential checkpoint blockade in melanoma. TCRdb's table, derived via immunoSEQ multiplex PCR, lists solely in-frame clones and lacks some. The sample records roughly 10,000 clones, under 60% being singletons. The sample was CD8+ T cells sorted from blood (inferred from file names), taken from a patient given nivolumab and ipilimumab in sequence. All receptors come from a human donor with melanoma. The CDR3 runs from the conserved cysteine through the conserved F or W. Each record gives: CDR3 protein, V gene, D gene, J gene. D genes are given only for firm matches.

CDR3 protein: CAWSLGTGSYEQYF
V gene: TRBV30
D gene: .
J gene: TRBJ2-7

CDR3 protein: CASSLVAEVGTEAFF
V gene: TRBV7-6
D gene: .
J gene: TRBJ1-1

CDR3 protein: CASSYGTSGTKETQYF
V gene: TRBV7-7
D gene: TRBD2
J gene: TRBJ2-5

CDR3 protein: CAWSTGLGTEAFF
V gene: TRBV30
D gene: .
J gene: TRBJ1-1

CDR3 protein: CASTPVSGSSPDEQYF
V gene: TRBV27
D gene: TRBD2
J gene: TRBJ2-7

CDR3 protein: CASSLTGGVYNEQFF
V gene: TRBV7-3
D gene: .
J gene: TRBJ2-1

CDR3 protein: CASSLQTLANEKLFF
V gene: TRBV27
D gene: .
J gene: TRBJ1-4

CDR3 protein: CASTSGYGGTLHF
V gene: TRBV27
D gene: .
J gene: TRBJ1-6

CDR3 protein: CASSLLEGGVKYSNEQYF
V gene: TRBV28
D gene: .
J gene: .

CDR3 protein: CASSSSGTNTGELFF
V gene: TRBV4-3
D gene: .
J gene: TRBJ2-2